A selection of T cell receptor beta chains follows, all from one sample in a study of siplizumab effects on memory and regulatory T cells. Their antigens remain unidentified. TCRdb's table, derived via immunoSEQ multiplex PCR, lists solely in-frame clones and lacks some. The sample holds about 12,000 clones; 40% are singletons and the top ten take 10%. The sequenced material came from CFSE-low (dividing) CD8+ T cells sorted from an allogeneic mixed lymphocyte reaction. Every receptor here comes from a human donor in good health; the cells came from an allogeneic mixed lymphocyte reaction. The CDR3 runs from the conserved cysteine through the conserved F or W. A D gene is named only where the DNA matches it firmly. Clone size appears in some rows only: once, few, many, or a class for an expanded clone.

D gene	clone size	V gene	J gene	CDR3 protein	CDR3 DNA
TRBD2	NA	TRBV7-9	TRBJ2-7	CASRGESSYEQYF	TGTGCCAGCCGGGGGGAAAGCTCCTACGAGCAGTACTTC
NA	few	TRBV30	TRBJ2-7	CAWSVSVLGNEQYF	TGTGCCTGGAGTGTAAGCGTCCTTGGGAACGAGCAGTACTTC
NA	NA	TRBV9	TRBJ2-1	CASSVDSSYNEQFF	TGTGCCAGCAGCGTAGACAGCTCCTACAATGAGCAGTTCTTC
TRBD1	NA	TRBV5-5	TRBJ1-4	CASRPDRGSEKLFF	TGTGCCAGCAGACCTGACAGGGGGAGCGAAAAACTGTTTTTT
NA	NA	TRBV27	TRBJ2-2	CASSPYGGELFF	TGTGCCAGCAGCCCGTACGGCGGGGAGCTGTTTTTT
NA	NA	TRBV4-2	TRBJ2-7	CASSQAPGITYEQYF	TGTGCCAGCAGCCAAGCTCCAGGGATAACCTACGAGCAGTACTTC
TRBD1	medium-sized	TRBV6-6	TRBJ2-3	CASSQQGDWVDTQYF	TGTGCCAGCAGTCAACAGGGGGATTGGGTAGATACGCAGTATTTT
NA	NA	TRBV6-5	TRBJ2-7	CASSYGTTGEQYF	TGTGCCAGCAGTTACGGCACCACGGGTGAGCAGTACTTC
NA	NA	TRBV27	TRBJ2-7	CASSFGESYEQYF	TGTGCCAGCAGTTTTGGGGAGTCCTACGAGCAGTACTTC
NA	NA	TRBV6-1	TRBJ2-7	CATGTRDFSSYEQYF	TGTGCCACTGGGACCCGGGACTTCAGCTCCTACGAGCAGTACTTC
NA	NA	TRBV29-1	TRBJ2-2	CSVVTNTGELFF	TGCAGCGTTGTGACGAACACCGGGGAGCTGTTTTTT
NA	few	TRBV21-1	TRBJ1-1	CASSKERSEGARYTEAFF	TGTGCCAGCAGCAAAGAAAGGAGCGAGGGGGCGCGTTACACTGAAGCTTTCTTT
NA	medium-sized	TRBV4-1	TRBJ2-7	CASSVGLSYEQYF	TGCGCCAGCAGTGTTGGGCTTTCCTACGAGCAGTACTTC
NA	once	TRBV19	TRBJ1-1	CASSIGSPGNTEAFF	TGTGCCAGTAGTATAGGTTCCCCAGGGAACACTGAAGCTTTCTTT
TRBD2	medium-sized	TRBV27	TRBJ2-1	CASSLGGGAYNEQFF	TGTGCCAGCAGTTTAGGCGGGGGGGCCTACAATGAGCAGTTCTTC
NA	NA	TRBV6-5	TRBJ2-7	CASSYWTNEQYF	TGTGCCAGCAGTTATTGGACTAACGAGCAGTACTTC